The source of this T cell receptor beta chain is a study of chemoradiotherapy in HPV16-positive cancers. Study in general: Candidate HPV-specific clones and shared TCR motifs came from two HPV16-positive patients. Study-level results: Candidate HPV-specific clones and E7-related TCR motifs grew in tumor during treatment.

Data came from immunoSEQ multiplex PCR; TCRdb stores just in-frame clones and leaves some out. The repertoire has thousands of clones, 74% of them found once; the top ten carry 8.9%. Repeated repertoire sampling spanned the course of chemoradiotherapy. About this clone itself: Antigen: not known.

The germline V and J ends were trimmed by 3 bases and 2 bases, with 14 bases remaining between them. CDR1 LNHDA and CDR2 SQIVND come from the germline V gene (reference sequence). This CDR3 has 15 amino acids. The specimen comprised tumor tissue, sampled from a patient who underwent chemoradiotherapy. This sequence joins TRBV19 and TRBJ2-7; tentatively, D is TRBD1 or TRBD2 (5 bases each). This TCR derives from a human donor with HPV-associated anogenital cancer. The CDR3 loop is CASSIEGDRTYEQYF. CDR3 nucleotide sequence: TGTGCCAGTAGTATTGAGGGAGACAGAACCTACGAGCAGTACTTC.